What follows are 2 T cell receptor beta chains derived from one specimen sequenced in a study of T cell repertoires in cytomegalovirus infection. MiXCR, applied by TCRdb to the reads, yields one record per CDR3 protein. Among about half a million distinct CDR3 sequences listed, about 33% were seen once. No antigen has been assigned to these receptors. The sample was cultured PBMCs, taken from culture after CMV antigen stimulation. These receptors originate from a human donor in good health (CMV status not recorded). Some clones in this sample may be carry-over from other donors' samples.

This clonotype was seen more than once but under ten times. The rearrangement uses TRBV7-9 and TRBJ2-2; the match to TRBD2 covers 13 bases. The CDR3 totals 16 residues. The J segment lost 5 bases and the V segment lost 5 bases, leaving 5 bases of the junction unmatched. Germline V gives CDR1 SEHNR, CDR2 FQNEAQ (reference sequence). The CDR3 here is CASSMGLAGKTGELFF. In nucleotides, the CDR3 is TGTGCCAGCAGCATGGGACTAGCGGGAAAGACCGGGGAGCTGTTTTTT.

The chain links TRBV27 to TRBJ2-3, with D possibly being TRBD2 (5 bases). Trimming took off 2 bases at V and 8 bases at J, with 20 bases between the two ends. Looked up from germline, CDR1 is MNHEY and CDR2 is SMNVEV (reference sequence). This CDR3 is 16 amino acids long. This CDR3 reads CASSLILAPRLGTQYF. The CDR3 DNA reads TGTGCCAGCAGTTTAATTCTAGCCCCTCGCTTAGGTACGCAGTATTTT.